A single sample is the source of the 13 T cell receptor beta chains below, sequenced in a study of T cell responses to AZD1222 COVID-19 vaccine. Sequenced by immunoSEQ multiplex PCR; TCRdb stores in-frame clones only, minus some. Of some 250,000 clones listed, about 94% are singletons. Sequenced here: peripheral blood, sampled 28 days after the second AZD1222 dose. The receptors come from an adult who received the AZD1222 COVID-19 vaccine.

The gene calls are TRBV10-3 and TRBJ2-7, with 8 bases identical to TRBD2. This CDR3 is built from 13 residues. The germline gives CDR1 ENHRY, CDR2 SYGVKD. V gave up 8 bases and J gave up 5 bases; unmatched junction bases: 8. The CDR3 DNA follows: TGTGCCATCCGTGGGCTAGCGGGCCACGAGCAGTACTTC. As protein: CAIRGLAGHEQYF.

The rearrangement joins TRBV9 to TRBJ2-7; D remains unclear. This CDR3 is 14 amino acids long. Germline V gene lookup returns CDR1 SGDLS and CDR2 YYNGEE. V lost 0 bases and J lost 5, with 12 bases in between. In DNA, the CDR3 is TGTGCCAGCAGCGTAGTTGAAGCAACCGACGAGCAGTACTTC. Protein: CASSVVEATDEQYF.

The chain recombines TRBV14 with TRBJ2-3, with D perhaps TRBD2 (6 bases). Germline V lookup: CDR1 SGHDN, CDR2 FVKESK. V lost 4 bases, J lost 7 bases, and 21 bases lay in between. This CDR3 has 16 residues. CDR3 coding DNA: TGTGCCAGCAGCCCGCAGGGCGGGAAAGGCGGGCATACGCAGTATTTT. Translating it yields CASSPQGGKGGHTQYF.

The table lists this clone with a count of one. The CDR3 coding sequence is TGTGCCACCAGTGACCGGACTAGCGGGGACTTGGATACGCAGTATTTT. It is translated as CATSDRTSGDLDTQYF. The V call is TRBV24-1, the J call TRBJ2-3, with 12 bases identical to TRBD2. Germline V gene lookup returns CDR1 KGHDR and CDR2 SFDVKD. Trimming removed 4 bases from V and 6 bases from J; junction bases left unmatched: 7. The CDR3 runs to 16 residues.

This chain links TRBV3-1 (or the pseudogene TRBV3-2) with TRBJ1-5; no firm D call. Germline V gives CDR1 LGHDT, CDR2 YNNKEL (reference sequence). The ends were cut back, 4 bases at V and 5 bases at J, with 6 bases in the middle. This CDR3 has 12 residues. CDR3 in amino acids: CASSLRDQPQHF. Written as DNA, the CDR3 is TGTGCCAGCAGCCTACGGGATCAGCCCCAGCATTTT.

This clone was picked up one time. The rearrangement joins TRBV28 to TRBJ2-7; possible D gene TRBD1, 6 bases. V was pared by 4 bases and J by 3 bases, with 22 bases between. Germline V gene lookup returns CDR1 MDHEN and CDR2 SYDVKM. This CDR3 contains 17 residues. In DNA form, the CDR3 reads TGTGCCAGCAGTTCCCGTTGGAGGAGCCGGGACAACTACGAGCAGTACTTC. Protein sequence: CASSSRWRSRDNYEQYF.

The V gene is TRBV14, the J gene TRBJ2-7; tentative D call: TRBD1 (5 bases). V lost 0 bases and J 3 bases, leaving 6 bases between the germline ends. The CDR3 is 13 amino acids. CDR1 is SGHDN, CDR2 FVKESK, per germline. CDR3 coding DNA: TGTGCCAGCAGCCAAGAAAGGGGCTACGAGCAGTACTTC. Protein: CASSQERGYEQYF.

The chain combines TRBV2 with TRBJ2-1; 12 bases are shared with TRBD2. The germline V gene encodes CDR1 SNHLY and CDR2 FYNNEI. This CDR3 region has 15 residues. V dropped 4 bases and J dropped 9; count of bases not matched to a gene: 7. CDR3 nucleotides: TGTGCCAGCAGTGCTCTAGCGGGGGGGCGGGCTGAGCAGTTCTTC. This gives the protein CASSALAGGRAEQFF.

This chain joins TRBV18 and TRBJ1-1; D possibly corresponds to TRBD1 (6 bases). V was pared by 4 bases and J by 1 base, with 10 bases between. The CDR3 has 14 amino acids. Germline V gives CDR1 KGHSH, CDR2 LQKENI. CDR3 nucleotide sequence: TGTGCCAGCTCACGGGGGGCGTGGAACACTGAAGCTTTCTTT. It codes for CASSRGAWNTEAFF.

This chain uses TRBV24-1 with TRBJ1-2; 7 positions match TRBD1. The CDR3 is made up of 12 amino acids. J gave up 5 bases and V 9 bases, and 5 bases lay outside the gene matches. The germline V gene has CDR1 KGHDR and CDR2 SFDVKD. CDR3 sequence reads: CATGDSLYGYTF. DNA for the CDR3: TGTGCCACCGGGGACAGCCTTTATGGCTACACCTTC.

V usage is TRBV27 and J usage is TRBJ2-1; the D gene is possibly TRBD2 (6 bases). The CDR3 spans 22 residues. Germline loops: CDR1 MNHEY, CDR2 SMNVEV (reference sequence). V lost 7 bases, J lost 3 bases, and 37 bases lay in between. CDR3 protein: CASIPPSPAGRTMRTNYNEQFF. CDR3 sequence (DNA): TGTGCCAGCATCCCCCCAAGCCCCGCAGGGAGGACCATGAGGACAAACTACAATGAGCAGTTCTTC.

The chain joins TRBV2 to TRBJ1-5; D not resolved. The CDR3 covers 14 residues. Germline V gene sequence: CDR1 SNHLY, CDR2 FYNNEI. Trimming stripped 3 bases from V and 4 bases from J, with 10 bases between. In nucleotides, the CDR3 is TGTGCCAGCAGTGAGGATCTCAATAATCAGCCCCAGCATTTT. Translating gives CASSEDLNNQPQHF.

The V and J genes are TRBV2 and TRBJ2-5; D possibly corresponds to TRBD1 (7 bases). This CDR3 region has 15 residues. V shed 5 bases and J shed 4 bases, with 17 bases lying between them. Per the germline V gene, CDR1 is SNHLY and CDR2 is FYNNEI. CDR3 loop: CASSSTGLGGETQYF. The CDR3 nucleotides read TGTGCCAGCAGTTCGACAGGGTTGGGGGGAGAGACCCAGTACTTC.